This T cell receptor beta chain is from a study of molecular identifiers for immune sequencing clone quantification. Study-wide findings and caveats: Spiked Jurkat TCR RNA equivalent to one cell was reportedly detectable in one million naive cells.

Previously described methods and listed TCR primers were used for bulk TCR libraries. TCRdb analysed the PCR reads with MiXCR anew, one entry per CDR3 protein. The sample has about 630,000 distinct CDR3 sequences, approximately 24% seen once. Sorting was used to obtain naive CD8 T cells (CD8+CD4-CCR7+CD45RA+). This clonotype turned up a few times. Its antigen is not identified. Material: naive CD8+ T cells from blood, with Jurkat cell RNA spiked in. This sample's subset: FACS-sorted CD8+CD4-CCR7+CD45RA+ naive T cells. The source of this sequence is a human donor in good health. Some libraries in this study had Jurkat cell RNA spiked in.

The CDR3 DNA sequence: TGCGCCCGGAACAAGGGCCGGGGGAGGGATGAAAAACTGTTTTTT. It specifies CARNKGRGRDEKLFF. This chain uses TRBV4-3 with TRBJ1-4, with D tentatively TRBD1 (5 bases). Germline CDR1 and CDR2: LGHNA and YSLEER. The CDR3 loop spans 15 amino acids. Trimming removed 11 bases at V and 6 bases at J, with 22 bases between.